This T cell receptor (beta chain) was observed in a study of blood T cell repertoires in COVID-19. Study background: T cells, B-cell-depleted T cells, or PBMCs supplied cDNA or gDNA.

Authors' analysis steps: Amplified reference gene primers provided the basis for estimating nucleated cell counts. The assay was immunoSEQ multiplex PCR, and TCRdb's table has in-frame clones only and misses some. That table supplies the V and J calls and clone size; D and trimming were determined from the DNA. Of roughly 200,000 clones listed, around 89% are singletons. The cohort comprised adults aged about 18 to 90 years residing in 24 US areas. Cohort 3 recovered donors had two negative PCRs, clearance, or symptom resolution. Germline-derived CDR1 and CDR2 are LNHDA and SQIVND (reference sequence). CDR3 length: 16 amino acids. Between the trimmed V and J ends, which lost 5 bases and 4 bases, there was a span of 20 bases.

Sequenced: PBMCs or T cells enriched from blood (not recorded which). The chain combines TRBV19 with TRBJ1-2; maybe TRBD1 (6 bases). The receptor was derived from a man aged 25 to 45 who had recovered from COVID-19. The CDR3 reads CASSYGISTGAYGYTF. The CDR3, as DNA: TGTGCCAGTAGTTATGGCATTTCGACAGGAGCCTATGGCTACACCTTC.